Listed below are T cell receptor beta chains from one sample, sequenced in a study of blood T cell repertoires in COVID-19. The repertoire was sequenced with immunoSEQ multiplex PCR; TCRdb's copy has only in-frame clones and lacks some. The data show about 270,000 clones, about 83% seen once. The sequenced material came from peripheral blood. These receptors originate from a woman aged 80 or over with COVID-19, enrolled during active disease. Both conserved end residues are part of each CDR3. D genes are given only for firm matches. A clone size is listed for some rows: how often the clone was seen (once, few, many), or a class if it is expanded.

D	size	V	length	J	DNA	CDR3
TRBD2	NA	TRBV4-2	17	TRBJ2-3	TGTGCCAGCAGCCAAGAGGTAGCTAGCGGCGCCACAGATACGCAGTATTTT	CASSQEVASGATDTQYF
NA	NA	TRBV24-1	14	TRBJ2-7	TGTGCCACCAGTGATGGGGCTATTTCCTACGAGCAGTACTTC	CATSDGAISYEQYF
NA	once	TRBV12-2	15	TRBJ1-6	TGTGCAAGTCGCGTTAGGGACAGGGCTAATTCACCCCTCCACTTT	CASRVRDRANSPLHF
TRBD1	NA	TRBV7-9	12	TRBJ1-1	TGTGCCAGCAGCTTAGGGACAGGGGGTACTTTCTTT	CASSLGTGGTFF
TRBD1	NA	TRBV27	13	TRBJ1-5	TGTGCCAGCAAGGGACAGGGCCATCAGCCCCAGCATTTT	CASKGQGHQPQHF
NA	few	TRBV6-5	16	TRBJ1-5	TGTGCCAGCAGTTACGGAGGGCCGGGAAGGGATCAGCCCCAGCATTTT	CASSYGGPGRDQPQHF
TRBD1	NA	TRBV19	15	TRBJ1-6	TGTGCCAGTAGTATCGGAGGGACAGTTAATTCACCCCTCCACTTT	CASSIGGTVNSPLHF
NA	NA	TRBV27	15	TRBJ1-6	TGTGCCAGCAGTTTTTCGGGGTCCTATAATTCACCCCTCCACTTT	CASSFSGSYNSPLHF
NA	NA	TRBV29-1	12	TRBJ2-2	TGCAGCGGAGGTCGGGGAACCGGGGAGCTGTTTTTT	CSGGRGTGELFF
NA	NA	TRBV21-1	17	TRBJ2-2	TGTGCCAGCACCCCGGGACAGGGGGAACCCGACACCGGGGAGCTGTTTTTT	CASTPGQGEPDTGELFF
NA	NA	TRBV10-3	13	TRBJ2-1	TGTGCCTCCGGCGGGACTGCCTACAATGAGCAGTTCTTC	CASGGTAYNEQFF
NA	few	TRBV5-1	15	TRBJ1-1	TGCGCCAGCAGCTCCCAGGTTAACACGAACACTGAAGCTTTCTTT	CASSSQVNTNTEAFF
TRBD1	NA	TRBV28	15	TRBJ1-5	TGTGCCAGCAGCTCCACAGGGGGTCGCAATCAGCCCCAGCATTTT	CASSSTGGRNQPQHF
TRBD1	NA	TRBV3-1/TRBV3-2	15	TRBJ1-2	TGTGCCAGCAGCCAATTTACAGGGGGCGGGAATGGCTACACCTTC	CASSQFTGGGNGYTF
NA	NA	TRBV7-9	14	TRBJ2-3	TGTGCCAGCAGCTTTCAGGGCATCACAGATACGCAGTATTTT	CASSFQGITDTQYF
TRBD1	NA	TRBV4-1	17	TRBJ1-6	TGCGCCAGCAGCCAAGATTTGGAGGGGGCAACGACGTCACCCCTCCACTTT	CASSQDLEGATTSPLHF
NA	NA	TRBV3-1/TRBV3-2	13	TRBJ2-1	TGTGCCAGCGGAACCAGGGGCTACAATGAGCAGTTCTTC	CASGTRGYNEQFF
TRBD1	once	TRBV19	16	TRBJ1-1	TGTGCCAGTAGTTCCGGGACAGGGGGCGCTTACACTGAAGCTTTCTTT	CASSSGTGGAYTEAFF
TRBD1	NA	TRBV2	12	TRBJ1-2	TGTGCCAGTCATCAGGGGGCATATGGCTACACCTTC	CASHQGAYGYTF
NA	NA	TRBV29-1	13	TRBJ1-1	TGCAGCGTTGATGCGGGGCAGGCCTCTGAAGCTTTCTTT	CSVDAGQASEAFF
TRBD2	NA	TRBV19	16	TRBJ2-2	TGTGCCAGTAGTATAATAGCGGGGGGCAACACCGGGGAGCTGTTTTTT	CASSIIAGGNTGELFF
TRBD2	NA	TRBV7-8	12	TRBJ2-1	TGTGCCAGCCGAGCGGGGAGCTTTGAGCAGTTCTTC	CASRAGSFEQFF
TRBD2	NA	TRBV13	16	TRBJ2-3	TGTGCCAGCAGCTACCGAAGACTAGCAAGCACAGATACGCAGTATTTT	CASSYRRLASTDTQYF
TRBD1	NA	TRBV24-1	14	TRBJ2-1	TGTGCCACCAGTGACCGGACAGGGTCCAATGAGCAGTTCTTC	CATSDRTGSNEQFF
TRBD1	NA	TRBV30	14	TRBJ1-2	TGTGCCTGGAGTGTAACAGGGGTGATGGGTGGCTACACCTTC	CAWSVTGVMGGYTF
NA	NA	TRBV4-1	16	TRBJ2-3	TGCGCCAGCAGCCAAGCTCGGGGGGCCGACACAGATACGCAGTATTTT	CASSQARGADTDTQYF
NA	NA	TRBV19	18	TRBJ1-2	TGTGCCAGTAGTATCTCCGCAGGGGCTATGAGTCTTGGCTATGGCTACACCTTC	CASSISAGAMSLGYGYTF
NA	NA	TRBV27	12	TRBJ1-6	TGTGCCAGCAGTTTAGCGGCGGGACCCCTCCACTTT	CASSLAAGPLHF
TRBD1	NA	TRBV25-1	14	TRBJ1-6	TGTGCCAGCAGAATGACAGGGGCCAATTCACCCCTCCACTTT	CASRMTGANSPLHF
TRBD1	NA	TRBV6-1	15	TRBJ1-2	TGTGCCAGCAGTGAACTGGACAGGGTTAACTATGGCTACACCTTC	CASSELDRVNYGYTF
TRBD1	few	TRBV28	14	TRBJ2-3	TGTGCCAGCAGGGGACAGAGTTTCACAGATACGCAGTATTTT	CASRGQSFTDTQYF
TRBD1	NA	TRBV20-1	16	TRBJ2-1	TGCAGTGCTAGTGACTACGGGACAGGGGTAGCGGGTGAGCAGTTCTTC	CSASDYGTGVAGEQFF
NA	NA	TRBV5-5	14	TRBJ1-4	TGTGCCAGCAGCTTGACTCTTTATAATGAAAAACTGTTTTTT	CASSLTLYNEKLFF